These 25 T cell receptor beta chains were sequenced from one sample in a study of shared clonotypes between healthy human individuals. The data were produced by immunoSEQ multiplex PCR, yet TCRdb's version contains in-frame clones alone and is incomplete. The sample holds 1,400,000 or so clones; around 98.5% are singletons and the top ten take approximately 0.4%. The sample comprised naive CD4+ T cells sorted from blood. Subset in this sample: CD45RA+ positively selected. The receptor set was obtained from a man under 40 in good health.

The chain combines TRBV10-2 with TRBJ2-5; 12 nucleotides match TRBD2. Unmatched junction bases numbered 6, after V lost 3 bases and J lost 4 bases. The CDR3 runs 16 residues. Germline V gene data show CDR1 as WSHSY and CDR2 as SAAADI. DNA of the CDR3: TGCGCCAGCAGTGACACTAGCGGGGGGTTTGTAGAGACCCAGTACTTC. The encoded protein is CASSDTSGGFVETQYF.

The chain uses TRBV9 and TRBJ2-1; the D call may be TRBD1 or TRBD2 (6 bases each). The CDR3 extends over 14 amino acids. From germline, CDR1 is SGDLS and CDR2 YYNGEE. Trimming removed 6 bases at V and 2 bases at J, with 12 bases between. This chain's CDR3 is CASNRGPTYNEQFF. The CDR3 nucleotides are TGTGCCAGCAACCGGGGGCCTACCTACAATGAGCAGTTCTTC.

The chain couples TRBV7-9 to TRBJ2-5; D not certain. The CDR3 spans 15 residues. Germline CDR1 is SEHNR and CDR2 is FQNEAQ (reference sequence). Trimming removed 3 bases from V and 0 bases from J, with 11 bases in between. In DNA form, the CDR3 reads TGTGCCAGCAGCTTGAACCGCCTCCACCAAGAGACCCAGTACTTC. It specifies CASSLNRLHQETQYF.

The chain links TRBV6-5 to TRBJ1-4; D is unclear. V was trimmed by 8 bases and J by 5 bases, leaving 12 bases between them. Germline CDR1 MNHEY, CDR2 SVGAGI. The CDR3 runs to 13 residues. The CDR3 DNA reads TGTGCCAGCCGTGGACGGAACAATGAAAAACTGTTTTTT. Its protein product is CASRGRNNEKLFF.

The V and J genes are TRBV27 and TRBJ2-1; 9 positions match TRBD1. The length of the CDR3 is 15 residues. Germline CDR1 is MNHEY and CDR2 is SMNVEV (reference sequence). The J segment lost 4 bases and the V segment lost 3 bases, leaving 4 bases of the junction unmatched. The CDR3 sequence: CASSFDRGIYNEQFF. DNA for the CDR3: TGTGCCAGCAGTTTTGACAGGGGGATTTACAATGAGCAGTTCTTC.

The CDR3 loop is CATLQGTWNTEAFF. In DNA, the CDR3 is TGCGCCACCCTTCAGGGAACCTGGAACACTGAAGCTTTCTTT. The chain couples TRBV10-2 to TRBJ1-1; D is possibly TRBD1 (5 bases). This CDR3 is built from 14 residues. Per germline, CDR1 WSHSY and CDR2 SAAADI. Trimming shortened V by 10 bases and J by 1 base, and 16 bases separated the two germline ends.

The chain uses TRBV27 and TRBJ1-5; D is unclear. Germline-derived CDR1 and CDR2 are MNHEY and SMNVEV (reference sequence). The CDR3 is 15 residues long. The V end was cut by 4 bases, the J end by 0 bases, with 10 bases between. The CDR3 sequence is CASSSSTYSNQPQHF. CDR3 DNA sequence: TGTGCCAGCAGTTCTTCTACCTATAGCAATCAGCCCCAGCATTTT.

V usage is TRBV14 and J usage is TRBJ2-5; D possibly corresponds to TRBD1 (7 bases). Germline V lookup: CDR1 SGHDN, CDR2 FVKESK. This CDR3 spans 16 amino acids. V gave up 5 bases and J gave up 0 bases, with 16 bases separating them. Written as DNA, the CDR3 is TGTGCCAGCAGCGACCAGGGGGGCCTGTACCAAGAGACCCAGTACTTC. Its protein is CASSDQGGLYQETQYF.

This clone came up a few times. The CDR3 region has the DNA TGCGCCAGCAGTCCCGGCGAACGCAATCAGCCCCAGCATTTT. Encoded protein: CASSPGERNQPQHF. The chain has TRBV4-1 and TRBJ1-5; D is ambiguous. Trimming took off 6 bases at V and 2 bases at J, with 11 bases between the two ends. In germline, CDR1 is MGHRA, CDR2 YSYEKL. This CDR3 contains 14 residues.

J is TRBJ2-5 and V is TRBV5-4, with TRBD2 matching 12 bases. This CDR3 spans 16 amino acids. Germline V gene lookup returns CDR1 SGHNT and CDR2 YYREEE (reference sequence). With V trimmed by 0 bases and J by 1 base, 1 base remained unmatched. CDR3 sequence reads: CASSLGTSGVQETQYF. CDR3 nucleotide sequence: TGTGCCAGCAGCTTGGGGACTAGCGGGGTCCAAGAGACCCAGTACTTC.

The chain is built from TRBV5-4 and TRBJ1-2; D is ambiguous. Germline V gene data show CDR1 as SGHNT and CDR2 as YYREEE (reference sequence). V lost 4 bases, J lost 1 base, and 11 bases lay in between. CDR3 length: 14 residues. The CDR3 nucleotides are TGTGCCAGCAGCCTTCGTGGGTATAACTATGGCTACACCTTC. Its protein product is CASSLRGYNYGYTF.

This clone was observed a single time. This sequence joins TRBV5-4 and TRBJ2-7, with D hard to call. Germline CDR1 and CDR2: SGHNT and YYREEE (reference sequence). Trimming pared 5 bases from V and 3 bases from J, leaving 12 bases between. CDR3 length: 13 residues. CDR3 in amino acids: CASSPAEGYEQYF. In nucleotides, the CDR3 is TGTGCCAGCAGTCCGGCGGAAGGCTACGAGCAGTACTTC.

This clone is a singleton in its sample. The chain uses TRBV7-2 and TRBJ2-1; TRBD2 agrees at 14 bases. CDR3 length: 15 amino acids. Germline V gene data show CDR1 as SGHTA and CDR2 as FQGNSA. The V gene end was trimmed by 8 bases and the J gene end by 5 bases; junction bases not matched to a gene: 5. CDR3 sequence (DNA): TGTGCCAGCCGACTAGCGGGAGGGAACAACAATGAGCAGTTCTTC. Its protein product is CASRLAGGNNNEQFF.

The chain recombines TRBV7-2 with TRBJ1-2; possibly TRBD1 for D (6 bases). The CDR3 runs to 15 residues. Germline V gene lookup returns CDR1 SGHTA and CDR2 FQGNSA. With 1 base removed from V and 3 bases from J, the gap between germline ends came to 12 bases. This CDR3 is CASSLVNREYYGYTF. CDR3 DNA: TGTGCCAGCAGCTTAGTAAACAGGGAATACTATGGCTACACCTTC.

This clone has a single count. This chain links TRBV5-4 with TRBJ2-7; 9 nucleotides line up with TRBD1. The CDR3 has 15 amino acids. Looked up from germline, CDR1 is SGHNT and CDR2 is YYREEE (reference sequence). J gave up 3 bases and V 5 bases, and 9 bases lay outside the gene matches. CDR3 DNA: TGTGCCAGCAGGGCCGGGACAGGGTTGGTCTACGAGCAGTACTTC. Protein product: CASRAGTGLVYEQYF.

This chain's CDR3 is CAVNSGSEGKLSSYNEQFF. The CDR3 coding sequence is TGTGCCGTTAATAGCGGGAGCGAGGGAAAGTTGAGCTCCTACAATGAGCAGTTCTTC. This chain links TRBV7-9 with TRBJ2-1; 9 positions agree with TRBD2. After removal of 11 bases from V and 0 bases from J, the junction contained 20 bases not matched to a gene. The germline V gene has CDR1 SEHNR and CDR2 FQNEAQ (reference sequence). The CDR3 extends over 19 amino acids.

The chain combines TRBV7-9 with TRBJ2-6; TRBD1 or TRBD2 may be the D gene (5 bases each). V gave up 7 bases and J gave up 2 bases, with 12 bases separating them. CDR3 length equals 15 residues. Germline-derived CDR1 and CDR2 are SEHNR and FQNEAQ (reference sequence). In DNA form, the CDR3 reads TGTGCCAGCAACTTTGGGGGAGCTGGGGCCAACGTCCTGACTTTC. The encoded protein is CASNFGGAGANVLTF. The full variable domain, with the rest looked up from reference TRBV7-9 and TRBJ2-6, is DTGVSQNPRHKITKRGQNVTFRCDPISEHNRLYWYRQTLGQGPEFLTYFQNEAQLEKSRLLSDRFSAERPKGSFSTLEIQRTEQGDSAMYLCASNFGGAGANVLTFGAGSRLTVL.

This chain links TRBV11-2 with TRBJ2-2, with no clear D. The CDR3 covers 13 residues. CDR1 is SGHAT and CDR2 is FQNNGV in the germline V gene. The germline V and J ends were trimmed by 5 bases and 8 bases, with 12 bases remaining between them. The CDR3 DNA is TGTGCCAGCAGCCAGACCTGGGTTGGGGAGCTGTTTTTT. This encodes CASSQTWVGELFF.

The V and J genes are TRBV28 and TRBJ1-5, with D maybe TRBD1 (5 bases). Deletions cut 2 bases from V and 6 bases from J, with 11 bases between. Germline V CDR1 and CDR2: MDHEN, SYDVKM. The CDR3 length is 14 residues. CDR3 nucleotides: TGTGCCAGCAGTTTACAGGGAGAGGGTCAGCCCCAGCATTTT. This gives the protein CASSLQGEGQPQHF.

The V gene is TRBV6-1, the J gene TRBJ2-7, with 8 bases that match TRBD2. Germline V gene sequence: CDR1 MNHNS, CDR2 SASEGT. The CDR3 is 11 amino acids. The CDR3 nucleotides read TGTGCGACTAGCGAAACCTACGAGCAGTACTTC. As protein: CATSETYEQYF.

The genes are TRBV4-1 and TRBJ2-1; 10 nucleotides align to TRBD2. The trim removed 1 base at V and 7 bases at J, leaving 10 bases unmatched. CDR3 length: 17 amino acids. Germline V gives CDR1 MGHRA, CDR2 YSYEKL. The CDR3 DNA sequence: TGCGCCAGCAGCCAAGGGATCCAGCGGGAGGGCCTGAATGAGCAGTTCTTC. Translating gives CASSQGIQREGLNEQFF.

The chain is built from TRBV7-9 and TRBJ2-4; D gene ambiguous. Germline CDR1 SEHNR, CDR2 FQNEAQ (reference sequence). The V end lost 10 bases, the J end lost 8 bases, and 9 bases lay between the germline ends. This CDR3 is 10 amino acids long. The CDR3 nucleotides read TGTGCCATTAGAATGGACATTCAGTACTTC. Residues: CAIRMDIQYF.

Notes on this clone: In the same sample, other DNA sequences code for this CDR3. The gene calls are TRBV5-4 and TRBJ2-1; D is perhaps TRBD2 (6 bases). V lost 4 bases and J lost 3, with 11 bases in between. Germline CDR1 reads SGHNT; CDR2 reads YYREEE (reference sequence). There are 14 residues in the CDR3. The CDR3 nucleotides are TGTGCCAGCAGCACGCCGGGACTCTACAATGAGCAGTTCTTC. It specifies CASSTPGLYNEQFF.

The count of this clone is one. CDR3 coding DNA: TGTGCCAGCAGTTACTCGGAGCTCAAAAGCTACGAGCAGTACTTC. Translating gives CASSYSELKSYEQYF. The genes are TRBV6-5 and TRBJ2-7; D gene uncertain. Trimming removed 0 bases from V and 3 bases from J, with 12 bases in between. The CDR3 has 15 residues. Germline lookup yields CDR1 MNHEY and CDR2 SVGAGI.

In regard to this clone: This specimen includes other DNA sequences encoding the same CDR3. The chain has TRBV9 and TRBJ2-1; D is perhaps TRBD2 (5 bases). V lost 1 base to trimming and J lost 7 bases, with 9 bases between them. This CDR3 contains 13 residues. The germline V gene has CDR1 SGDLS and CDR2 YYNGEE. The CDR3 bases are TGTGCCAGCAGCGTACTTAGCGTAAATGAGCAGTTCTTC. It codes for CASSVLSVNEQFF.